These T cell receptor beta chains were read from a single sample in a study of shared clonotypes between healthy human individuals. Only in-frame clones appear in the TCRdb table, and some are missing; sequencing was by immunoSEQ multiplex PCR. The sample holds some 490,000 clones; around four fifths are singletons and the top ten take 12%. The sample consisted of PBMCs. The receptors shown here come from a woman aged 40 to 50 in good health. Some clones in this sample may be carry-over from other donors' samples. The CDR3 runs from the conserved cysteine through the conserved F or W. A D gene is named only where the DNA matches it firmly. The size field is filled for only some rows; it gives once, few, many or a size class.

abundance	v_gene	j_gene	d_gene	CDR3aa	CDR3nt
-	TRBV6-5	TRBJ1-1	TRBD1	CASSYLGTGGHTEAFF	TGTGCCAGCAGTTACTTGGGGACAGGGGGGCACACTGAAGCTTTCTTT
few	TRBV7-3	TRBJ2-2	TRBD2	CASSSGLAGRVGELFF	TGTGCCAGCAGCTCAGGACTAGCGGGACGGGTCGGGGAGCTGTTTTTT
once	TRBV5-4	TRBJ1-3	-	CASSLGTVSSGNTIYF	TGTGCCAGCAGCTTGGGGACAGTAAGCTCTGGAAACACCATATATTTT
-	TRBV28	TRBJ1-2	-	CASSPGGSYGYTF	TGTGCCAGCAGTCCCGGCGGATCCTATGGCTACACCTTC
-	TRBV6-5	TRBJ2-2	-	CASSRDLNTGELFF	TGTGCCAGCAGCCGGGACCTAAACACCGGGGAGCTGTTTTTT
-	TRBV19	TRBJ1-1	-	CASSIGGRRAFF	TGTGCCAGTAGTATAGGAGGCCGGCGCGCTTTCTTT
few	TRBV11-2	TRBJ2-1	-	CASSLAPDNEQFF	TGTGCCAGCAGCTTAGCCCCAGACAATGAGCAGTTCTTC
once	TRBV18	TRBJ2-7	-	CASSPGLYVYEQYF	TGTGCCAGCTCACCGGGACTCTATGTCTACGAGCAGTACTTC
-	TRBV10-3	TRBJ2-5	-	CAISESWEETQYF	TGTGCCATCAGTGAGTCCTGGGAGGAGACCCAGTACTTC
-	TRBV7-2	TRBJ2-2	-	CASSLLTGELFF	TGTGCCAGCAGCTTACTTACAGGGGAGCTGTTTTTT
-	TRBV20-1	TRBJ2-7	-	CSANRITREYF	TGCAGTGCCAACAGGATCACGAGGGAGTACTTC
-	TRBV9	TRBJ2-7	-	CASSVGAEAYEQYF	TGTGCCAGCAGCGTAGGAGCGGAGGCATACGAGCAGTACTTC
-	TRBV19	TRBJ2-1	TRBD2	CASSIDLTSGTSNEQFF	TGTGCCAGTAGTATAGACCTGACTAGCGGGACGTCCAATGAGCAGTTCTTC
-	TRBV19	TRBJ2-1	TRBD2	CASSRLAGGYNEQFF	TGTGCCAGTAGTAGGCTAGCGGGAGGATACAATGAGCAGTTCTTC
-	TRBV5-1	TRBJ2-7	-	CASSLIAASSYEQYF	TGCGCCAGCAGCTTGATTGCTGCCAGCTCCTACGAGCAGTACTTC
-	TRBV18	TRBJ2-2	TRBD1	CASSPRQGADTGELFF	TGTGCCAGCTCACCGCGACAGGGGGCTGACACCGGGGAGCTGTTTTTT
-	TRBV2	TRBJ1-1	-	CASSPTGYTEAFF	TGTGCCAGCAGCCCGACAGGCTACACTGAAGCTTTCTTT
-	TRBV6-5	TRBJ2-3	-	CASSYSWRTDTQYF	TGTGCCAGCAGTTACTCGTGGCGCACAGATACGCAGTATTTT
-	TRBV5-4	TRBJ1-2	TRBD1	CASSLPGTGDGYTF	TGTGCCAGCAGCTTGCCCGGGACAGGGGATGGCTACACCTTC
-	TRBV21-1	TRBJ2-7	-	CASSKFGGPYEQYF	TGTGCCAGCAGCAAATTTGGCGGACCCTACGAGCAGTACTTC
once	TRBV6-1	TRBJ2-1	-	CASSEVPYYNEQFF	TGTGCCAGCAGTGAAGTCCCCTACTACAATGAGCAGTTCTTC
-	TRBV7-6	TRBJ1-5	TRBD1	CASSPGTGEGNQPQHF	TGTGCCAGCAGCCCAGGGACAGGGGAAGGCAATCAGCCCCAGCATTTT
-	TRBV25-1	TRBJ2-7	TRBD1	CASRGTGEQYF	TGTGCCAGCAGAGGGACAGGTGAGCAGTACTTC
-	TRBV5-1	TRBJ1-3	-	CASRTDSDSSGNTIYF	TGCGCCAGCAGGACGGATTCGGACAGCTCTGGAAACACCATATATTTT
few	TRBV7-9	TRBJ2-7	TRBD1	CASSRTGTGGHEQYF	TGTGCCAGCAGTCGTACCGGGACAGGGGGCCACGAGCAGTACTTC
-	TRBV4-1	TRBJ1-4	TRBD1	CASSQAQGAANEKLFF	TGCGCCAGCAGCCAAGCACAGGGGGCTGCTAATGAAAAACTGTTTTTT
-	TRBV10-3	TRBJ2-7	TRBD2	CATLNGRPCEQYF	TGTGCCACCCTTAACGGGAGGCCATGCGAGCAGTACTTC
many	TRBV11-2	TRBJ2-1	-	CASSFGEQFF	TGTGCCAGCAGCTTTGGCGAGCAGTTCTTC
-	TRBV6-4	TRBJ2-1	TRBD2	CASRAGTSGRRRFF	TGTGCCAGCAGAGCCGGGACTAGCGGGAGACGGCGGTTCTTC
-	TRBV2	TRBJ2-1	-	CASSEVGNGRYNEQFF	TGTGCCAGCAGTGAAGTGGGAAACGGGCGGTACAATGAGCAGTTCTTC
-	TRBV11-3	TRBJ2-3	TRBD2	CASSPRGLATDTQYF	TGTGCCAGCAGCCCCAGGGGACTAGCGACAGATACGCAGTATTTT
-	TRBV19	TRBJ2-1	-	CASSRQAPNSYNEQFF	TGTGCCAGTAGTCGACAGGCCCCTAACTCCTACAATGAGCAGTTCTTC
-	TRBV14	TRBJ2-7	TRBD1	CASSQVDRGWYEQYF	TGTGCCAGCAGCCAAGTCGACAGGGGTTGGTACGAGCAGTACTTC
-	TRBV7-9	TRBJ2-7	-	CASSLYNEQYF	TGTGCCAGCAGCTTATACAACGAGCAGTACTTC
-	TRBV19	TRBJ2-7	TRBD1	CASSRDRTGGYEQYF	TGTGCCAGTAGCAGGGATCGGACAGGGGGCTACGAGCAGTACTTC
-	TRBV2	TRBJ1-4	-	CASRLSGVPNEKLFF	TGTGCCAGCAGGCTATCAGGGGTCCCTAATGAAAAACTGTTTTTT
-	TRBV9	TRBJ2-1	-	CASSVALRTRTYNEQFF	TGTGCCAGCAGCGTAGCTTTGCGGACAAGGACCTACAATGAGCAGTTCTTC
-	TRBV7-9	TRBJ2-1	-	CASSARGGINEQFF	TGTGCCAGCAGCGCGAGGGGGGGCATCAATGAGCAGTTCTTC
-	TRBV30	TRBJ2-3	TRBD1	CAWSGGTGSTDTQYF	TGTGCCTGGAGTGGAGGGACAGGGAGCACAGATACGCAGTATTTT
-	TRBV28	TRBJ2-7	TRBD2	CASSLDSGKDEQYF	TGTGCCAGCAGTTTAGATAGCGGGAAGGACGAGCAGTACTTC